This T cell receptor beta chain was identified in a study of cytomegalovirus exposure and HLA in healthy donors. Study overall: Inside one of the first data releases sat about 85 million unique TCRs taken from HLA-typed donors. Overall study results and limits: There was a cluster of highly shared sequence variants that was likely a sequencing artifact. Around 18,000 TCR beta sequences were associated with HLA alleles at 0.05 false discovery rate in a later analysis.

Every donor was a healthy person donating bone marrow. Primers for the PCR totalled 60 Vbeta and 13 Jbeta. TCRdb's table, derived via immunoSEQ multiplex PCR, lists solely in-frame clones and lacks some. The sample consists of roughly 160,000 clones, approximately 80% of them appearing once. The CDR3 loop spans 12 amino acids. The germline CDR1 and CDR2 sequences are MDHEN and SYDVKM. Trimming pared 7 bases from V and 8 bases from J, leaving 14 bases between. A remark on this clone: Its matching antigen is unknown.

The rearrangement uses TRBV28 and TRBJ1-2, with D maybe TRBD1 (6 bases). This receptor was obtained from a man aged 30 to 39 in good health and CMV-seropositive. The specimen sequenced was PBMCs. The CDR3 protein is CASTTSQGGYTF. CDR3 nucleotides: TGTGCCAGCACTACCTCGCAGGGGGGCTACACCTTC.